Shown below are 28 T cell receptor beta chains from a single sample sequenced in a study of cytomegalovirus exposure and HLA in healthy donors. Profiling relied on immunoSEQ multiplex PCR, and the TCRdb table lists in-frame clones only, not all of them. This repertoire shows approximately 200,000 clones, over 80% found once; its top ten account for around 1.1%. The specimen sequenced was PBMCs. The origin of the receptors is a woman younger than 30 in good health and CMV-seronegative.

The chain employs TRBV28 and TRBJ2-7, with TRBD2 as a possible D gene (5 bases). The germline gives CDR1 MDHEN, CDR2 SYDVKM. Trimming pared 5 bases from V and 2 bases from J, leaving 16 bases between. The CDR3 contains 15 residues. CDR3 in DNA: TGTGCCAGCAGTGCCCGGCTCGGGAACACCTACGAGCAGTACTTC. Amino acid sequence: CASSARLGNTYEQYF.

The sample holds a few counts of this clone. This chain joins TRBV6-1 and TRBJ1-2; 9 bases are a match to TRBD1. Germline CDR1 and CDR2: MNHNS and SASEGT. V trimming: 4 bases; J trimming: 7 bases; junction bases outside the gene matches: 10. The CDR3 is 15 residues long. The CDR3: CASSGIQGAWGGYTF. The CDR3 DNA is TGTGCCAGCAGTGGAATACAGGGGGCTTGGGGTGGCTACACCTTC.

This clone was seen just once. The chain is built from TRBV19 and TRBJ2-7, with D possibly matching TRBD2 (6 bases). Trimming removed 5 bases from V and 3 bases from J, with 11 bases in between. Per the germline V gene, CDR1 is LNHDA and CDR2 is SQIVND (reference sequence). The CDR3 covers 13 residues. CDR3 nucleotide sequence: TGTGCCAGTAGTTTGGGGCGGGACTACGAGCAGTACTTC. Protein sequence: CASSLGRDYEQYF.

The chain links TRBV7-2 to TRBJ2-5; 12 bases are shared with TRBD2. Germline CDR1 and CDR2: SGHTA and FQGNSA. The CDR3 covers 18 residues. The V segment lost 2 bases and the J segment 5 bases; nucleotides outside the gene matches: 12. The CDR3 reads CASSLKLAGGPVAETQYF. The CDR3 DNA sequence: TGTGCCAGCAGCTTAAAACTAGCGGGAGGTCCCGTTGCTGAGACCCAGTACTTC.

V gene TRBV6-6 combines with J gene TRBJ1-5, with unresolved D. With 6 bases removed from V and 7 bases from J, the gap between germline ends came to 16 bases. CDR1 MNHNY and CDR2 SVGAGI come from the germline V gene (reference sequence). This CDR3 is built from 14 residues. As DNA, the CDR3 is TGTGCCAGCAGGCCTCGCGGGGATGGACAGCCCCAGCATTTT. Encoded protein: CASRPRGDGQPQHF.

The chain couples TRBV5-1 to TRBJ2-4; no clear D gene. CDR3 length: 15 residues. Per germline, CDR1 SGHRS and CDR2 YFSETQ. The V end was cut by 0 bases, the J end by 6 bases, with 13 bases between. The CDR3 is CASSLGLASANIQYF. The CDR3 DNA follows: TGCGCCAGCAGCTTGGGTCTGGCCAGCGCAAACATTCAGTACTTC.

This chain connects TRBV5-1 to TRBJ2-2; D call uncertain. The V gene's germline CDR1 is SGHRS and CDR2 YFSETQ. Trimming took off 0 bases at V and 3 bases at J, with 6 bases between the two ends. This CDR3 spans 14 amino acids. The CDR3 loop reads CASSLGLDTGELFF. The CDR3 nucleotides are TGCGCCAGCAGCTTGGGTCTCGACACCGGGGAGCTGTTTTTT.

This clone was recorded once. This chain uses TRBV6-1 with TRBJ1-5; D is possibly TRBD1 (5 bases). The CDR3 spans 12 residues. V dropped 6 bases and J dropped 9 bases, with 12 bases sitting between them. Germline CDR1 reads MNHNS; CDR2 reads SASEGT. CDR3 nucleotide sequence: TGTGCCAGCAGACGGGGGGATCGGCCCCAGCATTTT. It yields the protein CASRRGDRPQHF.

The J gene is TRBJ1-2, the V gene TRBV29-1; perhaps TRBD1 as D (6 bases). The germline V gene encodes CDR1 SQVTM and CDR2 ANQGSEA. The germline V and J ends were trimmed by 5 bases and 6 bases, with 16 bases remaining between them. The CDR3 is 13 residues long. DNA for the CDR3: TGCAGCGTTCCTTCGGGGGGACAACATGGCTACACCTTC. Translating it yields CSVPSGGQHGYTF.

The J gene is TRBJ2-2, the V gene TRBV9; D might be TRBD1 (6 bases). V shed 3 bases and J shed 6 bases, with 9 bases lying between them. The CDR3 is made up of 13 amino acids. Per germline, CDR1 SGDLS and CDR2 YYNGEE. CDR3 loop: CASSEQGPGELFF. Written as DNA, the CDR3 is TGTGCCAGCAGCGAACAGGGCCCCGGGGAGCTGTTTTTT.

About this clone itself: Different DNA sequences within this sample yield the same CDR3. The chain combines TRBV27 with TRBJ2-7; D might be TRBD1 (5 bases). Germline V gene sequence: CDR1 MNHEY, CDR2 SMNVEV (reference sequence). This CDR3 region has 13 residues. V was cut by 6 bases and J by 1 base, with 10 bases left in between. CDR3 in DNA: TGTGCCAGCAGGGACACTGGGTCCTACGAGCAGTACTTC. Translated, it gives CASRDTGSYEQYF.

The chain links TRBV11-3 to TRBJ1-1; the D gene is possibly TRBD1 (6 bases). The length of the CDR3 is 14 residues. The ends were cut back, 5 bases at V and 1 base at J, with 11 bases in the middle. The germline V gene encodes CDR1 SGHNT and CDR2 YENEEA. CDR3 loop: CASSRGQSNTEAFF. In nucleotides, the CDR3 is TGTGCCAGCAGCCGAGGACAGTCGAACACTGAAGCTTTCTTT. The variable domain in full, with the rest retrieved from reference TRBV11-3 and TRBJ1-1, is EAGVVQSPRYKIIEKKQPVAFWCNPISGHNTLYWYLQNLGQGPELLIRYENEEAVDDSQLPKDRFSAERLKGVDSTLKIQPAELGDSAVYLCASSRGQSNTEAFFGQGTRLTVV.

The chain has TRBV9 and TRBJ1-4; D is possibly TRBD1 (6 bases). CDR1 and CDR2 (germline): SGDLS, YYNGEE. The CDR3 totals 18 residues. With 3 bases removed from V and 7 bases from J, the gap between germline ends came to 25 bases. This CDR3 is CASSGPAPTGLESEKLFF. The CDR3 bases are TGTGCCAGCAGCGGACCCGCCCCCACAGGGTTAGAAAGTGAAAAACTGTTTTTT.

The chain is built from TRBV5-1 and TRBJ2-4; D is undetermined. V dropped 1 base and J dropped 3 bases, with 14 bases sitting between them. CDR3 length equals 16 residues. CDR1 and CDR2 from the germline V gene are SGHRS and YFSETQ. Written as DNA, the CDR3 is TGCGCCAGCAGCTTGATAGATAATTCTTACAAAAACATTCAGTACTTC. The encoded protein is CASSLIDNSYKNIQYF.

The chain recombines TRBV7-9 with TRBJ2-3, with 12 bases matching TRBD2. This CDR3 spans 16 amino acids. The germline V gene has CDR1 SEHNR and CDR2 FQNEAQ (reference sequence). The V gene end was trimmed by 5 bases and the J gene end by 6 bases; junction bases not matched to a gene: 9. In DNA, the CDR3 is TGTGCCAGCAGCGTCTATACTAGCGGGAGGCGGGATACGCAGTATTTT. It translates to CASSVYTSGRRDTQYF.

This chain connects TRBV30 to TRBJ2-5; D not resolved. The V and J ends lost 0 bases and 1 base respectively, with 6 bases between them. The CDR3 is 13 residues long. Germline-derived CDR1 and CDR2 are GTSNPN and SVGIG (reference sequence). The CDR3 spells CAWSVYSQETQYF. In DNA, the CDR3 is TGTGCCTGGAGTGTATACAGCCAAGAGACCCAGTACTTC.

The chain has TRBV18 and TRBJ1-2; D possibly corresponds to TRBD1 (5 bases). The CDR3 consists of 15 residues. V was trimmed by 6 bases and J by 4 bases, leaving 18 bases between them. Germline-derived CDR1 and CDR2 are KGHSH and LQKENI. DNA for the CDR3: TGTGCCAGCTCGGAAAACAGCCGGAGGGGCTATGGCTACACCTTC. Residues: CASSENSRRGYGYTF.

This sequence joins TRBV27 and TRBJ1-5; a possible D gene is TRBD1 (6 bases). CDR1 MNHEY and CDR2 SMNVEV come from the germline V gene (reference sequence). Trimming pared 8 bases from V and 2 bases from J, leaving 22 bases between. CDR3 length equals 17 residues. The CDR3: CASANRDTVRGNQPQHF. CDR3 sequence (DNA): TGTGCCAGCGCCAACCGGGACACGGTGCGGGGCAATCAGCCCCAGCATTTT.

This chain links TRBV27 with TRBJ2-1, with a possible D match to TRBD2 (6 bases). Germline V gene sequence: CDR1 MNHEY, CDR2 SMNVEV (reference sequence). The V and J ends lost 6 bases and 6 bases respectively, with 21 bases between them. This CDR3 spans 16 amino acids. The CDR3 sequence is CASRGGSAPRFNEQFF. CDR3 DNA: TGTGCCAGCAGGGGGGGATCCGCCCCCCGCTTCAATGAGCAGTTCTTC.

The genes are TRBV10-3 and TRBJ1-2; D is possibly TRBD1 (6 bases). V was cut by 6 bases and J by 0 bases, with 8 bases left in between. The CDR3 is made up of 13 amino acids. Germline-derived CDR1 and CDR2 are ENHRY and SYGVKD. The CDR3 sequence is CAISRDTNYGYTF. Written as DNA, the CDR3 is TGTGCCATCAGCCGGGACACTAACTATGGCTACACCTTC.

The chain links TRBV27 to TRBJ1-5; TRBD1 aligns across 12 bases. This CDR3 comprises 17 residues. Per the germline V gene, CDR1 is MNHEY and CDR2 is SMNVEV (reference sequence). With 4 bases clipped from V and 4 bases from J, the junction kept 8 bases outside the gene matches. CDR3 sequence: CASSCGTGGWWNQPQHF. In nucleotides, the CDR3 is TGTGCCAGCAGTTGCGGGACAGGGGGCTGGTGGAATCAGCCCCAGCATTTT.

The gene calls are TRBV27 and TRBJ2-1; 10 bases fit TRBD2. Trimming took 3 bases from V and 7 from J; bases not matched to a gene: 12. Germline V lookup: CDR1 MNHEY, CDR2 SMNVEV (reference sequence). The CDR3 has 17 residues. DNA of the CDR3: TGTGCCAGCAGTTTGTTATTAAGCGGGAGGGCCAAAAATGAGCAGTTCTTC. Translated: CASSLLLSGRAKNEQFF.

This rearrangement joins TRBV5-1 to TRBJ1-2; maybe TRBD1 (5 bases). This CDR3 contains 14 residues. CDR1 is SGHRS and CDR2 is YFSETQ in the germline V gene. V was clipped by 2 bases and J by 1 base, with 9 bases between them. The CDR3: CASSLSQGNYGYTF. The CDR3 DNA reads TGCGCCAGCAGCTTATCCCAGGGTAACTATGGCTACACCTTC.

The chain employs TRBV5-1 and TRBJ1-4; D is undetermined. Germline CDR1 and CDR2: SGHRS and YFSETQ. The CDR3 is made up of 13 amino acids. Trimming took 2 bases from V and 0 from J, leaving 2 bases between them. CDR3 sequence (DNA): TGCGCCAGCAGCTTCTCAACTAATGAAAAACTGTTTTTT. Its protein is CASSFSTNEKLFF.

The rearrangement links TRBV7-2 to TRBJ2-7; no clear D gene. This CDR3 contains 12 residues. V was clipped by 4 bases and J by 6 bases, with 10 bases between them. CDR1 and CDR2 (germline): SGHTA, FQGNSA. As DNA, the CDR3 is TGTGCCAGCAGCTCACCTTGGGCCGAGCAGTACTTC. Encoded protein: CASSSPWAEQYF.

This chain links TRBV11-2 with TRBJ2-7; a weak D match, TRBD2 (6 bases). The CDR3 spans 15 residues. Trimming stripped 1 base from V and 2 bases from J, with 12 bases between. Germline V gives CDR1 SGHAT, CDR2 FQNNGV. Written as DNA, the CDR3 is TGTGCCAGCAGCTTAGCGGGGACTTTTACCTACGAGCAGTACTTC. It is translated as CASSLAGTFTYEQYF.

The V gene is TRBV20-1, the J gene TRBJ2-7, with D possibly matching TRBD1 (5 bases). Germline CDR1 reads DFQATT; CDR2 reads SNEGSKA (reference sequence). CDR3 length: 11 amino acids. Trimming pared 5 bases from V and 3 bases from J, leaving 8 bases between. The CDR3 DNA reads TGCAGTGCTGCCAGGGACTACGAGCAGTACTTC. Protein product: CSAARDYEQYF.

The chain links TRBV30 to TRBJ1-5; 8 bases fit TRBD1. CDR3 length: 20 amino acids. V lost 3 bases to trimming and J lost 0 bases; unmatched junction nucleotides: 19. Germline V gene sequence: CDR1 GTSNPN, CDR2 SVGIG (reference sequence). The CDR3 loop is CAWRAPSGGQGTLSNQPQHF. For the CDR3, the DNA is TGTGCCTGGAGGGCACCCTCGGGAGGACAGGGCACACTTAGCAATCAGCCCCAGCATTTT.